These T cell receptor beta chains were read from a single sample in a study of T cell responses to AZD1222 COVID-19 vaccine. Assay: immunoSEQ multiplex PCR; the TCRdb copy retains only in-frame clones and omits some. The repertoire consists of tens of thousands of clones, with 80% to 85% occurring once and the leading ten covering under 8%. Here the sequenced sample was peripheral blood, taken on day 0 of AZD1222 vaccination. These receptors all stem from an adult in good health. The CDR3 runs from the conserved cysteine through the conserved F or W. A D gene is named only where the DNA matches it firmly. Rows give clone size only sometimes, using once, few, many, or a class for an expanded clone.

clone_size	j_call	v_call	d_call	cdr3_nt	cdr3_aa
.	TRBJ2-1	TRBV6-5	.	TGTGCCAGCCGTCGCTACAATGAGCAGTTCTTC	CASRRYNEQFF
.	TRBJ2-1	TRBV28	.	TGTGCCAGCAGCGACAACAATGAGCAGTTCTTC	CASSDNNEQFF
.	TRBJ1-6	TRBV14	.	TGTGCCAGCAGCCCGAGCTCCTATAATTCACCCCTCCACTTT	CASSPSSYNSPLHF
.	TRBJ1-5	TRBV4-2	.	TGTGCCAGCAGCCCGCTGGGGCAGGCTGGCAATCAGCCCCAGCATTTT	CASSPLGQAGNQPQHF
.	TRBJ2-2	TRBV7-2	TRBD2	TGTGCCAGCAGCTTAGCGGCCGGACTAGCTGGCACCGGGGAGCTGTTTTTT	CASSLAAGLAGTGELFF
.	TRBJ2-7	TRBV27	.	TGTGCCAGCAGTTCACCGGGACACCCGAGCTCCTACGAGCAGTACTTC	CASSSPGHPSSYEQYF
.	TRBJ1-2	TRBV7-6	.	TGTGCCAGCAGCTTAGGAGGGTGGACGGCCTTC	CASSLGGWTAF
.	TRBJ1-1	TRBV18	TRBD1	TGTGCCAGCTCACCACCCGACAGGGTTGAAGCTTTCTTT	CASSPPDRVEAFF
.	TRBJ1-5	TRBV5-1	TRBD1	TGCGCCAGCAGCCCAGGGACAGCTCCCAATCAGCCCCAGCATTTT	CASSPGTAPNQPQHF
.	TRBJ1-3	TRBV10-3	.	TGTGCCATCAGTGACGGCTCTGGAAACACCATATATTTT	CAISDGSGNTIYF
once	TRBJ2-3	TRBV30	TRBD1	TGTGCCTGGAGTCCAATCGGACAGGGGGCCCCAGATACGCAGTATTTT	CAWSPIGQGAPDTQYF
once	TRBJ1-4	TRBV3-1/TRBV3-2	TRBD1	TGTGCCAGACTCGTCGGGACAGCTGAAAAACTGTTTTTT	CARLVGTAEKLFF
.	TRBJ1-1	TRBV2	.	TGTGCCAGCAGTCTACAGGGTGGTAGATCTAACACTGAAGCTTTCTTT	CASSLQGGRSNTEAFF
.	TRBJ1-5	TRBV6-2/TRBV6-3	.	TGTGCCAGCAGTTACGGCGATCAGCCCCAGCATTTT	CASSYGDQPQHF
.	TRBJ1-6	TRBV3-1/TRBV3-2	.	TGTGCCAGCAGCCAAACCATGACAACGACCTATAATTCACCCCTCCACTTT	CASSQTMTTTYNSPLHF
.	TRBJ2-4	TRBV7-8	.	TGTGCCAGCAGCTTAATAGCCCCGAGGAACATTCAGTACTTC	CASSLIAPRNIQYF
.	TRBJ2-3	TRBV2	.	TGTGCCAGCTTACGAGCGGGCAGCACAGATACGCAGTATTTT	CASLRAGSTDTQYF
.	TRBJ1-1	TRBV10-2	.	TGCGCCAGCATAGAGAACAGGCGGGACACTGAAGCTTTCTTT	CASIENRRDTEAFF
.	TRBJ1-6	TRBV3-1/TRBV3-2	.	TGTGCCAGCAGCCAGCGACTGACTAATTCACCCCTCCACTTT	CASSQRLTNSPLHF
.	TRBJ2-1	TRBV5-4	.	TGTGCCAGCAGCTTGGGGATCTACAATGAGCAGTTCTTC	CASSLGIYNEQFF
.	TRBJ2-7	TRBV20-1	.	TGCAGCTACCTGGTCGAGCAGTACTTC	CSYLVEQYF
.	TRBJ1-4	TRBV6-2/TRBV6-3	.	TGTGCCAGCAGTTATCCCTCCAGGAGTGCAACTAATGAAAAACTGTTTTTT	CASSYPSRSATNEKLFF
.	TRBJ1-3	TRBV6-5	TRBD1	TGTGCCAGCAAACTGACAGGGGGCTTTAGAAACACCATATATTTT	CASKLTGGFRNTIYF
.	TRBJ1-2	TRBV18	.	TGTGCCAGCTCTTCAACGGAGGAAACTAACTATGGCTACACCTTC	CASSSTEETNYGYTF
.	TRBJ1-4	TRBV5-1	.	TGCGCCAGCAGTAGCGGCCCCCCGACAACTAATGAAAAACTGTTTTTT	CASSSGPPTTNEKLFF
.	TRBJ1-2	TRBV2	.	TGTGCCAGCAGTGAAGCGCTCGGCGGGGACTATGGCTACACCTTC	CASSEALGGDYGYTF
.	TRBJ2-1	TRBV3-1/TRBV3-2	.	TGTGCCAGCAGCCAAGATGGGCTTGTATACAATGAGCAGTTCTTC	CASSQDGLVYNEQFF
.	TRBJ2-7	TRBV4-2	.	TGTGCCAGCAGCCAAATTGGCACCGGGACACCCTACGAGCAGTACTTC	CASSQIGTGTPYEQYF
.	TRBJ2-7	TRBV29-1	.	TGCAGCGCCTTGCCGAACCAGTACGAGGAGGAGTACTTC	CSALPNQYEEEYF
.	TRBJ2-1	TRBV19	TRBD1	TGTGCCAGTAGTACCCGAAGGGACAGGGATAATGAGCAGTTCTTC	CASSTRRDRDNEQFF
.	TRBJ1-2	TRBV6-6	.	TGTGCCAGCAGCTTAGGGGGGGTTGGCTACACCTTC	CASSLGGVGYTF
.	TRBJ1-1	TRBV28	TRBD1	TGTGCCACCGGAGCACAGGGGGCTTTAGCTTTCTTT	CATGAQGALAFF
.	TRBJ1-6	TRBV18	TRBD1	TGTGCCAGCTCACCATTAGCGATCGTGGGTCAGGGGGATAATTCACCCCTCCACTTT	CASSPLAIVGQGDNSPLHF
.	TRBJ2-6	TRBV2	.	TGTGCCAGCAGCCGCGAAGGACAGTCAGGGGCCAACGTCCTGACTTTC	CASSREGQSGANVLTF
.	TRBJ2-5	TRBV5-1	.	TGCGCCAGCAGGGAGCCGGAGGAGACCCAGTACTTC	CASREPEETQYF
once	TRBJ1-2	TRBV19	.	TGTGCCAGTACACACGGCCCCTATGGCTACACCTTC	CASTHGPYGYTF
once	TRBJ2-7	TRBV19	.	TGTGCCTCCCGAGGGGGGGACGAGCAGTACTTC	CASRGGDEQYF
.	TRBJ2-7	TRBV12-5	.	TGTGCTAGTGCCTACCTCGGCTCTATATCCTACGAGCAGTACTTC	CASAYLGSISYEQYF
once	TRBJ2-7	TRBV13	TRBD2	TGTGCCAGCAGCTCCCGATTTCCTAGCGGCAACTACGAGCAGTACTTC	CASSSRFPSGNYEQYF
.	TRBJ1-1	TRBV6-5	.	TGTGCCAGCAGTTACTCTGAAGGGGTCGGGACTGAAGCTTTCTTT	CASSYSEGVGTEAFF
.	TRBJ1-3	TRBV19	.	TGTGCCAGTAGTATGGGGGCGTCCGGAAACACCATATATTTT	CASSMGASGNTIYF
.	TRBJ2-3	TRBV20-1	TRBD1	TGCAGTGCTAAGGGGGCCAATCCGCAGTATTTT	CSAKGANPQYF
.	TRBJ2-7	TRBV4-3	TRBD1	TGCGCCAGCAGCCAAGTACAGGGGTACGGGTCCTACGAGCAGTACTTC	CASSQVQGYGSYEQYF
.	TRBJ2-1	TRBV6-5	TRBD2	TGTGCCAGCAGACTAGCGGGGGGTCTCTACAATGAGCAGTTCTTC	CASRLAGGLYNEQFF
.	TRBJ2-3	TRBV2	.	TGTGCCAGCGCCCTCGGGGGTAGCACAGATACGCAGTATTTT	CASALGGSTDTQYF
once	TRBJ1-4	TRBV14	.	TGTGCCAGCAGCCAACCGGGATCTACTAATGAAAAACTGTTTTTT	CASSQPGSTNEKLFF
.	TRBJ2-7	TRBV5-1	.	TGCGCCAGCAGCTTGCGGCAGGGCTACTACGAGCAGTACTTC	CASSLRQGYYEQYF
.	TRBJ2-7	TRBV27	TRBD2	TGTGCCAGCAGTCGGGGGGACGGCTCCTACGAGCAGTACTTC	CASSRGDGSYEQYF
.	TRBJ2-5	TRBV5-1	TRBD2	TGCGCCAGCAGCCGGGAGGGAGAGACCCAGTACTTC	CASSREGETQYF
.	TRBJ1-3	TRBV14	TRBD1	TGTGCCAGCAGCCAAGGGGACAGGGACACCATATATTTT	CASSQGDRDTIYF
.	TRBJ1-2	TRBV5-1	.	TGCGCCAGCAGCTTGACAGGTCCAGATGGCTACACCTTC	CASSLTGPDGYTF
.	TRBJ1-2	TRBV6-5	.	TGTGCCAGCAGTCTACTCGGGACGCGTGGCTACACCTTC	CASSLLGTRGYTF
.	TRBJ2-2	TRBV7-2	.	TGTGCCAGCAGCTTAGTCGTACGCGGCGGTTTGAACACCGGGGAGCTGTTTTTT	CASSLVVRGGLNTGELFF
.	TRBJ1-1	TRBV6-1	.	TGTGCCAGCAGTGAAAGGACGTTGAACACTGAAGCTTTCTTT	CASSERTLNTEAFF
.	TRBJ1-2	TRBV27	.	TGTGCCAGCAGTCTACACTTTCCAGGGGCGCAGGCCTGGGGTGGCTACACCTTC	CASSLHFPGAQAWGGYTF